This TCR beta chain was identified in a study of blood T cell repertoires in COVID-19. About the study: Material from acute and convalescent COVID-19 was sourced from the United States, Italy and Spain. PBMCs, B-cell-depleted T cells, or T cells provided the cDNA or gDNA that made up the material.

Study processing details: Amplified reference gene primers provided the basis for estimating nucleated cell counts. Sequenced by immunoSEQ multiplex PCR; TCRdb stores in-frame clones only, minus some. That table furnishes V, J and clone size, whereas the DNA furnished D and trimming. The repertoire holds under 200,000 clones, with approximately 86% as singletons. J lost 7 bases, V lost 1 base, and 14 bases had no gene match. The CDR3 spans 18 residues. Germline V CDR1 and CDR2: SNHLY, FYNNEI. The source is a man younger than 35 with acute or convalescent COVID-19. The chain employs TRBV2 and TRBJ2-1, with 9 positions matching TRBD1. The sample comprised peripheral blood. CDR3 in DNA: TGTGCCAGCAGTGAAGGGTTTGGGAACAGGGGGCGCAGGAATGAGCAGTTCTTC. It translates to CASSEGFGNRGRRNEQFF.